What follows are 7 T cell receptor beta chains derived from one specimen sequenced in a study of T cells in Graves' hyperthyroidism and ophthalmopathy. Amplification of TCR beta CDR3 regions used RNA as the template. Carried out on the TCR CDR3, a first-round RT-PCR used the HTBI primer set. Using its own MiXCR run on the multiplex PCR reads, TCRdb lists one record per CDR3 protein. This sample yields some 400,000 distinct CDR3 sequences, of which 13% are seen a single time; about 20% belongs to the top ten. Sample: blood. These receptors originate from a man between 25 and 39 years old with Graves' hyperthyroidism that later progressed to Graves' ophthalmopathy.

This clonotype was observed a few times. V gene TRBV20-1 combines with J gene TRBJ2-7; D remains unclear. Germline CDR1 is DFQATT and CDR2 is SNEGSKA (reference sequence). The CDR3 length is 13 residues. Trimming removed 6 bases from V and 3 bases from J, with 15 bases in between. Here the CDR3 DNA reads TGCAGTGCGAAGGACGGGTCAGACTACGAGCAGTACTTC. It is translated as CSAKDGSDYEQYF.

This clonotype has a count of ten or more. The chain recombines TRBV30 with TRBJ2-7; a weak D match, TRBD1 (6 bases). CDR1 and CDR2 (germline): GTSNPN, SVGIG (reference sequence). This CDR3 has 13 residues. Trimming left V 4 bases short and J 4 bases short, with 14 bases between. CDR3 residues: CAWTRQGKYEQYF. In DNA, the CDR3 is TGTGCCTGGACTAGGCAGGGGAAATACGAGCAGTACTTC.

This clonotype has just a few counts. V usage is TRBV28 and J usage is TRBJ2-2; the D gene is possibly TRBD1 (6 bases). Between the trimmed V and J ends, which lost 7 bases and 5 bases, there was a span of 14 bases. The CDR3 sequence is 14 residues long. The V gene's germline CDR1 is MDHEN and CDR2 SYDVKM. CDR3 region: CASTPDSTTGELFF. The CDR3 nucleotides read TGTGCCAGCACGCCGGACAGCACTACCGGGGAGCTGTTTTTT.

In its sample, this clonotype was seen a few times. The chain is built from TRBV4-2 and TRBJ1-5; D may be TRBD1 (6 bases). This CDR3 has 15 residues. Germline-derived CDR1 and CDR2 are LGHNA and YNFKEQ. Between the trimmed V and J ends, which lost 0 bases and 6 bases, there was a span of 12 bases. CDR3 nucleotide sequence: TGTGCCAGCAGCCAAGATGGAGGGGGTGGTCAGCCCCAGCATTTT. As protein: CASSQDGGGGQPQHF.

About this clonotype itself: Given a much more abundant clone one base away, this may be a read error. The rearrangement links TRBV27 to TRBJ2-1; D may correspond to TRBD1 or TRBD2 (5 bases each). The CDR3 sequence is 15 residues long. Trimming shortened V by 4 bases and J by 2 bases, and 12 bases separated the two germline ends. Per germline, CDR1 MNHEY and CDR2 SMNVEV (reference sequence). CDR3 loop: CASSSGRDAYNEQFF. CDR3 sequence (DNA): TGTGCCAGCAGTTCCGGCCGGGACGCCTACAATGAGCAGTTCTTC.

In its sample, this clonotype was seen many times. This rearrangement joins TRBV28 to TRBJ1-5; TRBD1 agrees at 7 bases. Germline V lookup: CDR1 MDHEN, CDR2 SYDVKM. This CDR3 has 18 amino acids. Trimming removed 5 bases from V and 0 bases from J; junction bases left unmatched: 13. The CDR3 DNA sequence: TGTGCCAGCAGTCCACGGGACAGCTCGTATTATAGCAATCAGCCCCAGCATTTT. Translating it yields CASSPRDSSYYSNQPQHF. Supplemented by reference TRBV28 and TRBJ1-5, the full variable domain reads DVKVTQSSRYLVKRTGEKVFLECVQDMDHENMFWYRQDPGLGLRLIYFSYDVKMKEKGDIPEGYSVSREKKERFSLILESASTNQTSMYLCASSPRDSSYYSNQPQHFGDGTRLSIL.

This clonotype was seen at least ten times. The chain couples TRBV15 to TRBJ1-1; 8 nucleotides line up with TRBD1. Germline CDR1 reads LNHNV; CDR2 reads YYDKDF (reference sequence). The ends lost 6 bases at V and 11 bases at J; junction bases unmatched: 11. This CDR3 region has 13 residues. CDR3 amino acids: CATSKTGGIGAFF. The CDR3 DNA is TGTGCCACCAGTAAAACAGGGGGGATTGGGGCTTTCTTT.